This T cell receptor (beta chain) was observed in a study of long-term antiretroviral therapy in people with HIV. The run of the v3.0 immunoSEQ assay was at survey level. Sequencing aimed at roughly 35,000-50,000 T-cell genomes per sample. TCRdb keeps only in-frame clones here, not all; method: immunoSEQ multiplex PCR. This table has about 24,000 clones, around four fifths appearing once. The study's findings and limits: Transplant-donor-level diversity was not reached after ART, though diversity increased.

HIV-positive participants all received treatment in the United States. V was cut by 4 bases and J by 6 bases, with 11 bases left in between. Germline lookup yields CDR1 MNHEY and CDR2 SVGAGI. This CDR3 contains 13 residues. This clone appeared a single time. Its antigen is still unknown. Sequenced here: unsorted PBMCs, sampled 0.4 years after starting antiretroviral therapy. The chain links TRBV6-5 to TRBJ2-3, with D unresolved. This sequence was found in a man aged 45-60 years with HIV. The CDR3 spells CASSSRPGDTQYF. The DNA for the CDR3 is TGTGCCAGCAGTTCCCGGCCTGGGGATACGCAGTATTTT.